This TCR beta chain is drawn from a study of cytomegalovirus exposure and HLA in healthy donors. Looking at the study overall: In a previous analysis, nearly 120 million unique TCR beta sequences were found from some 180 million T cells.

Findings and caveats of the study: It was likely that a cluster of highly shared sequence variants was a sequencing artifact. Clonal expansion was found to be greater in HLA-associated TCR beta chains than in equally common others in a later analysis.

60 Vbeta and 13 Jbeta primers were used in PCR. Measured with immunoSEQ multiplex PCR; TCRdb has only the in-frame clones, and not every one. Here the sample spans 200,000 or so clones, about four fifths being singletons. This CDR3 has 14 amino acids. Losses at the gene ends were 0 bases for V and 4 bases for J; bases not matched to a gene: 2. From germline, CDR1 is MNHEY and CDR2 SVGAGI. Points on this clone: Its target is unknown.

The sequence derives from a boy between 2 and 10 years old in good health and CMV-seronegative. The chain recombines TRBV6-5 with TRBJ1-2; the match to TRBD1 covers 7 bases. Sample: PBMCs. The CDR3 region is CASSYSGQSYGYTF. CDR3 coding DNA: TGTGCCAGCAGTTACTCGGGACAGTCCTATGGCTACACCTTC.